A single sample gave rise to the 28 T cell receptor beta chains below, sequenced in a study of OX40 agonist ivuxolimab in advanced cancers. The repertoire was sequenced with immunoSEQ multiplex PCR; TCRdb's copy has only in-frame clones and lacks some. The sample gives about 93,000 clones, around 90% of which show up once; roughly 0.5% is in the top ten. The sequences come from CD4+ or CD8+ T cells sorted from blood, collected in a trial of the OX40 agonist ivuxolimab. Receptors were obtained from an adult with an advanced solid tumor such as melanoma, head and neck, liver or kidney cancer.

This chain joins TRBV30 and TRBJ1-2, with D unclear. The CDR3 has 12 amino acids. Trimming stripped 2 bases from V and 2 bases from J, with 6 bases between. Germline loops: CDR1 GTSNPN, CDR2 SVGIG (reference sequence). The CDR3 DNA sequence: TGTGCCTGGAGTTCTACAAACTATGGCTACACCTTC. This sequence encodes CAWSSTNYGYTF.

This clone appeared a single time. This chain joins TRBV5-4 and TRBJ2-5; 7 bases align to TRBD2. CDR1 SGHNT and CDR2 YYREEE come from the germline V gene (reference sequence). V lost 3 bases and J lost 5; bases outside the gene matches: 7. The CDR3 has 14 residues. CDR3 residues: CASSSGEGTETQYF. The DNA for the CDR3 is TGTGCCAGCAGCTCGGGGGAGGGAACGGAGACCCAGTACTTC.

The chain carries TRBV4-1 and TRBJ2-1; D possibly uses TRBD1 or TRBD2 (5 bases each). V was clipped by 1 base and J by 14 bases, with 15 bases between them. CDR1 and CDR2 from the germline V gene are MGHRA and YSYEKL. The CDR3 contains 13 residues. This CDR3 reads CASSQVKGTTEFF. DNA for the CDR3: TGCGCCAGCAGCCAAGTAAAGGGGACCACCGAGTTCTTC.

The J gene is TRBJ1-1, the V gene TRBV11-3, with D possibly being TRBD1 (6 bases). The CDR3 runs to 14 residues. Germline V gene sequence: CDR1 SGHNT, CDR2 YENEEA. Trimming pared 2 bases from V and 4 bases from J, leaving 11 bases between. The CDR3 region has the DNA TGTGCCAGCAGCTTATCGGGGGCGAGCACTGAAGCTTTCTTT. Translating gives CASSLSGASTEAFF.

The V call is TRBV6-1, the J call TRBJ1-4, with D tentatively TRBD1 (6 bases). This CDR3 is 15 amino acids long. Germline lookup yields CDR1 MNHNS and CDR2 SASEGT. The ends were cut back, 7 bases at V and 8 bases at J, with 20 bases in the middle. The CDR3 region is CASTQVGRGGEKLFF. In DNA, the CDR3 is TGTGCCAGCACCCAAGTCGGCAGGGGAGGGGAAAAACTGTTTTTT.

V and J are TRBV11-3 and TRBJ2-5, with D perhaps matching TRBD2 (5 bases). V dropped 3 bases and J dropped 5 bases, with 10 bases sitting between them. Germline assignment: CDR1 SGHNT and CDR2 YENEEA. The CDR3 runs to 13 residues. In DNA form, the CDR3 reads TGTGCCAGCAGCTTCTCTTGGGAGGAGACCCAGTACTTC. Protein sequence: CASSFSWEETQYF.

V usage is TRBV19 and J usage is TRBJ2-1, with 9 bases matching TRBD1. In germline, CDR1 is LNHDA, CDR2 SQIVND (reference sequence). V lost 10 bases to trimming and J lost 6 bases; unmatched junction nucleotides: 16. The CDR3 is 16 amino acids. This CDR3 reads CATGTGLGGQGNEQFF. CDR3 DNA: TGTGCCACCGGGACAGGGCTCGGGGGGCAGGGCAATGAGCAGTTCTTC.

V usage is TRBV7-9 and J usage is TRBJ1-2; D ambiguous. V lost 5 bases and J 0 bases, leaving 10 bases between the germline ends. Germline CDR1 reads SEHNR; CDR2 reads FQNEAQ (reference sequence). This CDR3 has 14 amino acids. CDR3 DNA: TGTGCCAGCAGCCTTGGGGAGGCTAACTATGGCTACACCTTC. It encodes CASSLGEANYGYTF.

This clone was picked up one time. The V and J genes are TRBV19 and TRBJ2-6, with unresolved D. V lost 2 bases and J 0 bases, leaving 17 bases between the germline ends. The CDR3 has 19 residues. Germline assignment: CDR1 LNHDA and CDR2 SQIVND (reference sequence). The CDR3 reads CASSIRLAASVSGANVLTF. The CDR3 nucleotides are TGTGCCAGTAGTATAAGGTTAGCAGCTTCTGTCTCTGGGGCCAACGTCCTGACTTTC. Looking up the rest from reference TRBV19 and TRBJ2-6 gives the full variable domain: DGGITQSPKYLFRKEGQNVTLSCEQNLNHDAMYWYRQDPGQGLRLIYYSQIVNDFQKGDIAEGYSVSREKKESFPLTVTSAQKNPTAFYLCASSIRLAASVSGANVLTFGAGSRLTVL.

This rearrangement joins TRBV5-1 to TRBJ2-7, with 10 bases matching TRBD1. The junction had 11 bases not matched to a gene; V was cut back by 4 bases and J by 7 bases. CDR1 and CDR2 from the germline V gene are SGHRS and YFSETQ. The CDR3 has 15 residues. The chain's CDR3 is CASSTSGTGVEEQYF. In DNA form, the CDR3 reads TGCGCCAGCAGCACATCCGGGACAGGGGTGGAAGAGCAGTACTTC.

In DNA form, the CDR3 reads TGTGCCGCCAGGCTCATGGGAGCCTACGAGCAGTACTTC. Amino acids: CAARLMGAYEQYF. V usage is TRBV6-5 and J usage is TRBJ2-7, with D possibly TRBD2 on 5 matching bases. Looked up from germline, CDR1 is MNHEY and CDR2 is SVGAGI. This CDR3 region has 13 residues. Trimming stripped 11 bases from V and 2 bases from J, with 16 bases between.

The CDR3 sequence: CASGLAADTQYF. Written as DNA, the CDR3 is TGTGCCAGCGGACTAGCGGCAGATACGCAGTATTTT. The V and J genes are TRBV2 and TRBJ2-3; 10 positions agree with TRBD2. The germline gives CDR1 SNHLY, CDR2 FYNNEI. CDR3 length: 12 residues. V shed 8 bases and J 4 bases; nucleotides not matched to a gene: 0.

This sequence joins TRBV6-5 and TRBJ2-7, with TRBD2 as a possible D gene (5 bases). This CDR3 has 13 residues. V was trimmed by 7 bases and J by 7 bases, leaving 17 bases between them. The germline V gene has CDR1 MNHEY and CDR2 SVGAGI. The CDR3 DNA follows: TGTGCCAGCAAGCCCCCGGGATACGGGGAGCAGTACTTC. It codes for CASKPPGYGEQYF.

The chain recombines TRBV7-2 with TRBJ2-7, with D possibly matching TRBD1 (6 bases). V was cut by 5 bases and J by 0 bases, with 14 bases left in between. This CDR3 is 15 amino acids long. Germline V gives CDR1 SGHTA, CDR2 FQGNSA. The CDR3 loop is CASSLQGTLSYEQYF. CDR3 coding DNA: TGTGCCAGCAGCCTCCAGGGGACCCTCTCCTACGAGCAGTACTTC.

The chain is built from TRBV14 and TRBJ2-3; possible D gene TRBD2, 5 bases. The CDR3 spans 16 residues. V was shortened by 0 bases and J by 4 bases, with 14 bases between the two germline ends. Germline V gives CDR1 SGHDN, CDR2 FVKESK. The CDR3 nucleotides are TGTGCCAGCAGCCAAGACCTCCCTAGCTTAGCAGATACGCAGTATTTT. Its translation is CASSQDLPSLADTQYF.

This clone appeared a single time. The gene calls are TRBV6-1 and TRBJ2-7; D is tentatively TRBD1 or TRBD2 (6 bases each). V was cut by 6 bases and J by 6 bases, with 18 bases left in between. This CDR3 contains 14 residues. The germline V gene has CDR1 MNHNS and CDR2 SASEGT. CDR3 sequence: CASSRTGRGLEQYF. CDR3 coding DNA: TGTGCCAGCAGCAGGACCGGACGGGGGCTCGAGCAGTACTTC.

This chain links TRBV15 with TRBJ2-1; D gene uncertain. The CDR3 is 15 residues long. V lost 5 bases and J 5 bases, leaving 16 bases between the germline ends. The germline V gene encodes CDR1 LNHNV and CDR2 YYDKDF (reference sequence). The CDR3 loop reads CATSVRELRHNEQFF. The CDR3 bases are TGTGCCACCAGCGTAAGGGAATTAAGGCACAATGAGCAGTTCTTC.

V and J are TRBV6-5 and TRBJ1-1, with D perhaps TRBD1 (6 bases). CDR3 length equals 15 residues. Germline assignment: CDR1 MNHEY and CDR2 SVGAGI. Between the trimmed V and J ends, which lost 6 bases and 2 bases, there was a span of 16 bases. Here the CDR3 reads CASRYRAGGNTEAFF. CDR3 in DNA: TGTGCCAGCAGATACAGGGCCGGGGGAAACACTGAAGCTTTCTTT.

V gene TRBV19 combines with J gene TRBJ2-2; D gene uncertain. Germline lookup yields CDR1 LNHDA and CDR2 SQIVND (reference sequence). V was shortened by 5 bases and J by 3 bases, with 16 bases between the two germline ends. The CDR3 has 16 residues. The CDR3: CASSGVWGSHTGELFF. CDR3 bases: TGTGCCAGTAGTGGAGTCTGGGGATCGCACACCGGGGAGCTGTTTTTT.

The genes are TRBV18 and TRBJ1-4; D perhaps matches TRBD1 (5 bases). The CDR3 spans 14 residues. Between the trimmed V and J ends, which lost 6 bases and 6 bases, there was a span of 14 bases. The V gene's germline CDR1 is KGHSH and CDR2 LQKENI. This chain's CDR3 is CASSPGAGDEKLFF. In DNA form, the CDR3 reads TGTGCCAGCTCCCCCGGGGCCGGGGATGAAAAACTGTTTTTT.

As DNA, the CDR3 is TGTGCCAGCAGTTCGGGACTAGCGGGAGGGTGGGGTGAGCAGTTCTTC. It specifies CASSSGLAGGWGEQFF. The chain joins TRBV6-6 to TRBJ2-1; TRBD2 agrees at 16 bases. The CDR3 covers 16 residues. V lost 4 bases and J lost 9; bases outside the gene matches: 6. Germline lookup yields CDR1 MNHNY and CDR2 SVGAGI (reference sequence).

CDR3 nucleotides: TGTGCCAGCAGCTTGCCCACAGGGATCTATGGCTACACCTTC. Translating it yields CASSLPTGIYGYTF. V and J are TRBV5-6 and TRBJ1-2; D is possibly TRBD1 (6 bases). CDR3 size: 14 residues. V was clipped by 1 base and J by 4 bases, with 11 bases between them. Germline V gene lookup returns CDR1 SGHDT and CDR2 YYEEEE.

The chain recombines TRBV6-5 with TRBJ1-6; no firm D call. Trimming cost V 0 bases and J 5 bases, with 11 bases left between them. The CDR3 runs 16 residues. Germline values: CDR1 MNHEY, CDR2 SVGAGI. The CDR3 loop reads CASSYSAFGNNSPLHF. The CDR3 DNA is TGTGCCAGCAGTTACTCGGCGTTTGGTAATAATTCACCCCTCCACTTT.

The chain uses TRBV7-8 and TRBJ1-1; TRBD1 might be the D (5 bases). Trimming shortened V by 2 bases and J by 5 bases, and 12 bases separated the two germline ends. The germline V gene has CDR1 SGHVS and CDR2 FQNEAQ. This CDR3 region has 14 residues. The CDR3 DNA is TGTGCCAGCAGCTTACAGGGATTAGGGACTGAAGCTTTCTTT. The encoded protein is CASSLQGLGTEAFF.

This chain links TRBV10-2 with TRBJ1-6; D possibly corresponds to TRBD1 (5 bases). Deletions cut 0 bases from V and 7 bases from J, with 16 bases between. Per germline, CDR1 WSHSY and CDR2 SAAADI. This CDR3 spans 17 amino acids. In DNA, the CDR3 is TGCGCCAGCAGTGAGTCCTTTGCTGTGGGGGTAAATTCACCCCTCCACTTT. It encodes CASSESFAVGVNSPLHF.

In DNA, the CDR3 is TGTGCCAGTAGTATCGACAGGGAAACTGAAGCTTTCTTT. Translated: CASSIDRETEAFF. J is TRBJ1-1 and V is TRBV19, with 7 bases fitting TRBD1. This CDR3 has 13 amino acids. V gave up 3 bases and J gave up 5 bases; unmatched junction bases: 3. In germline, CDR1 is LNHDA, CDR2 SQIVND (reference sequence).

The rearrangement uses TRBV9 and TRBJ2-2, with a possible D match to TRBD2 (5 bases). The V gene lost 0 bases and the J gene lost 4 bases, with 10 bases spanning the gap. Germline CDR1 is SGDLS and CDR2 is YYNGEE. This CDR3 spans 15 amino acids. As DNA, the CDR3 is TGTGCCAGCAGCGTAGGTGGGGAGTTCACCGGGGAGCTGTTTTTT. Translated, it gives CASSVGGEFTGELFF.

This chain uses TRBV6-1 with TRBJ2-1; 10 nucleotides line up with TRBD1. Trimming removed 3 bases from V and 8 bases from J; junction bases left unmatched: 7. Germline CDR1 reads MNHNS; CDR2 reads SASEGT. There are 15 residues in the CDR3. The CDR3 region is CASSEWTGGKDEQFF. In DNA, the CDR3 is TGTGCCAGCAGTGAGTGGACAGGGGGTAAGGATGAGCAGTTCTTC.